The clone carrying this TCR beta chain was detected only once. Its antigen is undetermined. Distinct nucleotide sequences in the sample also encode this CDR3. Selected positively for CCR7 and CD45RO-negative, naive CD8 cells excluded terminally differentiated effector memory CD45RA+ cells. The record originates from a study of shared clonotypes between healthy human individuals. General study results and limits: How much donors shared clonotypes was expected to be affected by sequencing depth. For naive CD4 cells, 5% to 6.5% of clonotypes were shared across a handful of donors.

For each subset, genomic DNA was distributed in equal portions over several immunoSEQ plates. As originally analysed: Filtering differed because ImmunoSEQ produced junction-only sequences that carried no quality scores. Clones were read by immunoSEQ multiplex PCR, and TCRdb kept only the in-frame ones, dropping some. The DNA was the basis for D and trimming; V, J and clone size are from that table. The sample shows hundreds of thousands of clones, 98% of them seen only once. V lost 0 bases, J lost 3 bases, and 5 bases lay in between. Looked up from germline, CDR1 is MNHEY and CDR2 is SMNVEV (reference sequence). There are 13 residues in the CDR3.

The receptor was derived from a man aged 25 to 45 in good health. This chain joins TRBV27 and TRBJ1-1; no clear D. The source material was naive CD8+ T cells sorted from blood. The CDR3 DNA sequence: TGTGCCAGCAGTTTATCGGGTCACACTGAAGCTTTCTTT. Protein product: CASSLSGHTEAFF.